A single sample gave rise to the 17 T cell receptor beta chains below, sequenced in a study of early T cells in non-severe SARS-CoV-2 infection. TCRdb fed the 5' RACE reads into MiXCR, producing one record per CDR3 protein. Among about 72,000 distinct CDR3 sequences, approximately 9.1% were seen once, and the ten largest hold roughly 3.2%. What was sequenced was whole blood. These receptors came from an adult who was a healthcare worker with PCR-confirmed SARS-CoV-2 infection or an uninfected control (not recorded which).

The rearrangement links TRBV7-3 to TRBJ2-3, with D unclear. Germline CDR1 and CDR2: SGHTA and FQGTGA. The CDR3 extends over 15 amino acids. The V and J ends lost 5 bases and 1 base respectively, with 13 bases between them. DNA of the CDR3: TGTGCCAGCAGCATGGACGGTGGAGGCACAGATACGCAGTATTTT. This encodes CASSMDGGGTDTQYF.

This clonotype was seen only a few times. The rearrangement joins TRBV24-1 to TRBJ2-3; D call uncertain. Germline CDR1 reads KGHDR; CDR2 reads SFDVKD. Trimming stripped 3 bases from V and 3 bases from J, with 6 bases between. This CDR3 is 13 amino acids long. The CDR3 loop is CATSDPRTDTQYF. The CDR3 nucleotides are TGTGCCACCAGTGATCCGAGGACAGATACGCAGTATTTT.

Only a few counts were recorded for this clonotype. The chain joins TRBV5-4 to TRBJ2-4; 9 nucleotides line up with TRBD1. Unmatched junction bases numbered 11, after V lost 2 bases and J lost 8 bases. The CDR3 is 16 amino acids. The germline CDR1 and CDR2 sequences are SGHNT and YYREEE (reference sequence). CDR3 in amino acids: CASSFGGGQGIHIQYF. CDR3 DNA sequence: TGTGCCAGCAGCTTTGGCGGGGGACAGGGAATACACATTCAGTACTTC.

This clonotype was found many times. The genes are TRBV29-1 and TRBJ1-3, with 11 bases matching TRBD1. The CDR3 runs to 13 residues. Germline-derived CDR1 and CDR2 are SQVTM and ANQGSEA. After removal of 7 bases from V and 8 bases from J, the junction contained 7 bases not matched to a gene. This CDR3 is CSARTGGADTIYF. The CDR3 nucleotides are TGCAGCGCTCGGACAGGGGGCGCGGACACCATATATTTT.

Comment on this clonotype: Germline is not matched at one junction end, which may reflect a read error. CDR3 DNA sequence: TGTGCCAGCAGCTCACTTTCGAACGGGATCCGTGGTTACAGTGAGCAGTTCTTC. Translated: CASSSLSNGIRGYSEQFF. V usage is TRBV28 and J usage is TRBJ2-1; D might be TRBD2 (5 bases). The CDR3 extends over 18 amino acids. The germline CDR1 and CDR2 sequences are MDHEN and SYDVKM.

Written as DNA, the CDR3 is TGTGCCAGCTCACCTACAGGGGAGCAGTTCTTC. Translating gives CASSPTGEQFF. V is TRBV18 and J is TRBJ2-1; possible D gene TRBD1, 6 bases. This CDR3 comprises 11 residues. V lost 3 bases to trimming and J lost 10 bases, with 7 bases between them. Germline V gene lookup returns CDR1 KGHSH and CDR2 LQKENI. Drawing the rest from reference TRBV18 and TRBJ2-1, the complete variable domain is NAGVMQNPRHLVRRRGQEARLRCSPMKGHSHVYWYRQLPEEGLKFMVYLQKENIIDESGMPKERFSAEFPKEGPSILRIQQVVRGDSAAYFCASSPTGEQFFGPGTRLTVL.

This chain joins TRBV10-3 and TRBJ2-7; 9 positions match TRBD2. The CDR3 consists of 12 residues. Germline lookup yields CDR1 ENHRY and CDR2 SYGVKD. V dropped 10 bases and J dropped 3; count of bases not matched to a gene: 4. CDR3 protein: CATREGGYEQYF. CDR3 sequence (DNA): TGTGCCACGCGGGAGGGGGGCTACGAGCAGTACTTC.

The chain carries TRBV9 and TRBJ2-6; no firm D call. Between the trimmed V and J ends, which lost 0 bases and 2 bases, there was a span of 3 bases. Germline CDR1 is SGDLS and CDR2 is YYNGEE. This CDR3 has 14 residues. The CDR3 DNA reads as TGTGCCAGCAGCGTAGAAACTGGGGCCAACGTCCTGACTTTC. This translates into CASSVETGANVLTF. The full variable domain, in which reference TRBV9 and TRBJ2-6 provide the parts outside the CDR3, is DSGVTQTPKHLITATGQRVTLRCSPRSGDLSVYWYQQSLDQGLQFLIQYYNGEERAKGNILERFSAQQFPDLHSELNLSSLELGDSALYFCASSVETGANVLTFGAGSRLTVL.

This clonotype turned up a few times. The chain employs TRBV7-2 and TRBJ1-2; 8 bases map to TRBD1. Germline V gives CDR1 SGHTA, CDR2 FQGNSA. V gave up 4 bases and J gave up 0 bases; unmatched junction bases: 13. The CDR3 consists of 18 residues. In nucleotides, the CDR3 is TGTGCCAGCAGCTCGTTTGGGGGACAGGTTACAGCTAACTATGGCTACACCTTC. This codes for CASSSFGGQVTANYGYTF.

This clonotype was observed a handful of times. The CDR3 loop is CASSADYSSYNEQFF. The CDR3 DNA follows: TGTGCCAGCAGTGCCGATTACAGCTCCTACAATGAGCAGTTCTTC. This chain links TRBV2 with TRBJ2-1; D gene uncertain. V shed 4 bases and J shed 0 bases, with 10 bases lying between them. This CDR3 spans 15 amino acids. Germline-derived CDR1 and CDR2 are SNHLY and FYNNEI.

This clonotype was counted only a few times. This chain connects TRBV28 to TRBJ2-2; weak D call: TRBD2 (6 bases). V gave up 5 bases and J gave up 4 bases, with 14 bases separating them. The germline V gene encodes CDR1 MDHEN and CDR2 SYDVKM. This CDR3 contains 15 residues. This CDR3 is CASSPFGRPTGELFF. For the CDR3, the DNA is TGTGCCAGCAGTCCCTTCGGGAGACCCACCGGGGAGCTGTTTTTT.

This clonotype was detected only a few times. The V call is TRBV7-2, the J call TRBJ2-1; weak D call: TRBD2 (6 bases). This CDR3 comprises 14 residues. From germline, CDR1 is SGHTA and CDR2 FQGNSA. Trimming pared 5 bases from V and 7 bases from J, leaving 15 bases between. The CDR3 bases are TGTGCCAGCAGCCCTCGCGGGGCTGAGAATGAGCAGTTCTTC. Translated: CASSPRGAENEQFF.

V gene TRBV7-2 combines with J gene TRBJ2-7; 8 bases are a match to TRBD2. V shed 1 base and J 3 bases; nucleotides not matched to a gene: 5. The CDR3 runs 15 residues. Germline CDR1 and CDR2: SGHTA and FQGNSA. The CDR3: CASSLDPAGDYEQYF. The CDR3 coding sequence is TGTGCCAGCAGCTTAGATCCAGCGGGAGACTACGAGCAGTACTTC.

This clonotype was observed a few times. The rearrangement links TRBV27 to TRBJ2-1, with 8 bases lining up with TRBD1. This CDR3 region has 15 residues. Germline V gene sequence: CDR1 MNHEY, CDR2 SMNVEV (reference sequence). V was clipped by 2 bases and J by 7 bases; unmatched bases: 7. The CDR3: CASSLSQGARNEQFF. The CDR3 DNA reads TGTGCCAGCAGTTTAAGTCAGGGGGCGCGGAATGAGCAGTTCTTC.

This clonotype was picked up a small number of times. V usage is TRBV11-2 and J usage is TRBJ2-3, with 10 bases that match TRBD2. The CDR3 length is 14 residues. Trimming removed 5 bases from V and 3 bases from J; junction bases left unmatched: 2. The V gene's germline CDR1 is SGHAT and CDR2 FQNNGV. This CDR3 reads CASSPLAGTDTQYF. The DNA of the CDR3 is TGTGCCAGCAGCCCACTAGCGGGGACAGATACGCAGTATTTT.

A few counts support this clonotype. The chain uses TRBV2 and TRBJ2-3, with 7 bases matching TRBD1. CDR3 length: 15 amino acids. The V gene end was trimmed by 10 bases and the J gene end by 2 bases; junction bases not matched to a gene: 12. Per the germline V gene, CDR1 is SNHLY and CDR2 is FYNNEI. The CDR3 DNA sequence: TGTGCCACGGCAACAGAGGGGGCTGCCACAGATACGCAGTATTTT. Encoded protein: CATATEGAATDTQYF.

Many counts were recorded for this clonotype. J is TRBJ2-1 and V is TRBV11-2; D is tentatively TRBD1 or TRBD2 (5 bases each). The V gene lost 4 bases and the J gene lost 8 bases, with 15 bases spanning the gap. The CDR3 spans 14 residues. CDR1 is SGHAT, CDR2 FQNNGV, per germline. CDR3 region: CASSSTGASHEQFF. CDR3 bases: TGTGCCAGCAGCTCCACCGGGGCTTCCCATGAGCAGTTCTTC.